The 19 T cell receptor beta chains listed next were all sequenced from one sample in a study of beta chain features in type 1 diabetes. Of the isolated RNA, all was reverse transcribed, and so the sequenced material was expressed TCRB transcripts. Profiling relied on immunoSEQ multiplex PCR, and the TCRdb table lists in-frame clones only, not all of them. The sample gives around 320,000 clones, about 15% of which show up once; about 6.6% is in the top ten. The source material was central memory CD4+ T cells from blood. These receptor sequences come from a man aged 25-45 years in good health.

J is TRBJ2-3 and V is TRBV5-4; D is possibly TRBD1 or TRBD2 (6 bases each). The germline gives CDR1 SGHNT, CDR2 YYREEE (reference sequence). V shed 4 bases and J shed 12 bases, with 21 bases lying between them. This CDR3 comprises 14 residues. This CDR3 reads CASSAGAGQLGQYF. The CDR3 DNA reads TGTGCCAGCAGCGCCGGTGCGGGACAACTAGGACAGTATTTT.

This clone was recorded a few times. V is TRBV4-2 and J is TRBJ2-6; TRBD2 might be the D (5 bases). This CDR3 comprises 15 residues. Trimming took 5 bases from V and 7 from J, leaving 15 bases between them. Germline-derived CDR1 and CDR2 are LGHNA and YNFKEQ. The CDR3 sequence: CASSATGKGANVLTF. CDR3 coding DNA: TGTGCCAGCAGCGCCACGGGGAAGGGAGCCAACGTCCTGACTTTC.

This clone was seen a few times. CDR3 protein: CSVDLLDEQFF. The CDR3 nucleotides read TGCAGCGTTGACCTTCTCGATGAGCAGTTCTTC. The rearrangement links TRBV29-1 to TRBJ2-1; D is uncertain. Germline-derived CDR1 and CDR2 are SQVTM and ANQGSEA. V gave up 3 bases and J gave up 8 bases, with 8 bases separating them. This CDR3 region has 11 residues.

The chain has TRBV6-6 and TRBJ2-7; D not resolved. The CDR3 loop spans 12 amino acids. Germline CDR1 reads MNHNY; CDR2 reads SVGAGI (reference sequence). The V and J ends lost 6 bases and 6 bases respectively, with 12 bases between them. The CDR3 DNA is TGTGCCAGCAGAAGGACCCGTGGCGAGCAGTACTTC. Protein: CASRRTRGEQYF.

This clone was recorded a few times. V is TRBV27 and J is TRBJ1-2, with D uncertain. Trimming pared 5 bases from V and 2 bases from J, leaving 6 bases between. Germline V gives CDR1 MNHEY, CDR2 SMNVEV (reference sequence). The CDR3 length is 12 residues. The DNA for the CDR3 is TGTGCCAGCAGTCCCGACAACTATGGCTACACCTTC. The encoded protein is CASSPDNYGYTF.

CDR3 in amino acids: CASSLLEGSEAFF. The CDR3 nucleotides read TGTGCCAGCAGCTTATTAGAGGGCAGTGAAGCTTTCTTT. The chain joins TRBV7-8 to TRBJ1-1; D uncertain. The CDR3 is made up of 13 amino acids. In germline, CDR1 is SGHVS, CDR2 FQNEAQ. The ends were cut back, 2 bases at V and 7 bases at J, with 11 bases in the middle.

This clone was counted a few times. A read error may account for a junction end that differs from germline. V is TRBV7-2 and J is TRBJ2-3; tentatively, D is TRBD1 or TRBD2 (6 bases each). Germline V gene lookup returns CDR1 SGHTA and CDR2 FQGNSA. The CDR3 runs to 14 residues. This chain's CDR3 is CASNLGGSTDTQYF. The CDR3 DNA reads TGTGCCAGCAACTTAGGGGGGAGCACAGATACGCAGTATTTT.

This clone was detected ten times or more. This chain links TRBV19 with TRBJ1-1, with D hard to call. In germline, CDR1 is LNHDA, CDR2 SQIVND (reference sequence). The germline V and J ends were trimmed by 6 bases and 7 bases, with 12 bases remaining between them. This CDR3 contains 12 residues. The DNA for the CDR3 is TGTGCCAGTAGCCATAAGGGCAGTGAAGCTTTCTTT. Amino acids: CASSHKGSEAFF.

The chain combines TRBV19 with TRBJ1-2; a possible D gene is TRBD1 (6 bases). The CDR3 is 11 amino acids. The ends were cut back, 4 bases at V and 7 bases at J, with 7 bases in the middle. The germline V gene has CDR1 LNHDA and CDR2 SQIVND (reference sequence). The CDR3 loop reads CASSTTGGYTF. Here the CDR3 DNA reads TGTGCCAGTAGTACGACAGGTGGCTACACCTTC.

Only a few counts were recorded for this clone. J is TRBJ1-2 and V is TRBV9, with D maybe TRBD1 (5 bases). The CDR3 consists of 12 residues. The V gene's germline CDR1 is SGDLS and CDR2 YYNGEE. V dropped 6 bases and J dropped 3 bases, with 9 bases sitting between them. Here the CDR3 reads CASKGVDYGYTF. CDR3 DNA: TGTGCCAGCAAAGGGGTCGACTATGGCTACACCTTC.

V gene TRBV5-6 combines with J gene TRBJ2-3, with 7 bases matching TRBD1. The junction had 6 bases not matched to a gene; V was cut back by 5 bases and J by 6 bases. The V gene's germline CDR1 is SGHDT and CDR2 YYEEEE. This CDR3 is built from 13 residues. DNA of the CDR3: TGTGCCAGCAGGGCGACAGGGTTGGATACGCAGTATTTT. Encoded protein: CASRATGLDTQYF.

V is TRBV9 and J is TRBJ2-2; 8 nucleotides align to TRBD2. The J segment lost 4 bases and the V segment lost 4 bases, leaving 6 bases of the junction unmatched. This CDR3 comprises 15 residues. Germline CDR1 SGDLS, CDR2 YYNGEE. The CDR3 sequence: CASSTGGAVTGELFF. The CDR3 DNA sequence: TGTGCCAGCAGCACCGGGGGGGCGGTCACCGGGGAGCTGTTTTTT. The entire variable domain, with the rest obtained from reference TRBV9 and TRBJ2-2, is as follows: DSGVTQTPKHLITATGQRVTLRCSPRSGDLSVYWYQQSLDQGLQFLIQYYNGEERAKGNILERFSAQQFPDLHSELNLSSLELGDSALYFCASSTGGAVTGELFFGEGSRLTVL.

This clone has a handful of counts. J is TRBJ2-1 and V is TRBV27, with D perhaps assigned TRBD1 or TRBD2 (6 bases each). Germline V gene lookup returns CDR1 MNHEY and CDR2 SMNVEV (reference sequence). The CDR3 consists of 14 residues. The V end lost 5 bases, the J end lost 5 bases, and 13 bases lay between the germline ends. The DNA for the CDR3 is TGTGCCAGCAGTATCCGGGGGCAGGACAATGAGCAGTTCTTC. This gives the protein CASSIRGQDNEQFF.

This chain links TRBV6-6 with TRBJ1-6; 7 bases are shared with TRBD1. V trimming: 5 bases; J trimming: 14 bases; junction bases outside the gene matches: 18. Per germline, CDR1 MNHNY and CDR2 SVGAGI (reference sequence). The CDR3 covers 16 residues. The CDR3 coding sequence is TGTGCCAGCAGTAGTGTCGGGACAGACTTCCATCGGACCCTCCACTTT. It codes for CASSSVGTDFHRTLHF.

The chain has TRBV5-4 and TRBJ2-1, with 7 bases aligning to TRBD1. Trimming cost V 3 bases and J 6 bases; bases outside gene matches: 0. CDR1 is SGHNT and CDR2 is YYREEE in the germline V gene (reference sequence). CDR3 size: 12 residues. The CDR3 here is CASSWDSNEQFF. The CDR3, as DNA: TGTGCCAGCAGCTGGGACAGCAATGAGCAGTTCTTC.

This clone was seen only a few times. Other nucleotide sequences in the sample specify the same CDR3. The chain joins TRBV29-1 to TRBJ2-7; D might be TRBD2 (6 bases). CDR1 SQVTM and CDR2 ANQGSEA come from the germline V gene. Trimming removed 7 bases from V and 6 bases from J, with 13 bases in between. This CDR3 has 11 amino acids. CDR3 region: CSAGTLGEQYV. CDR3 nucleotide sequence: TGCAGCGCAGGGACTTTGGGCGAGCAGTACGTC.

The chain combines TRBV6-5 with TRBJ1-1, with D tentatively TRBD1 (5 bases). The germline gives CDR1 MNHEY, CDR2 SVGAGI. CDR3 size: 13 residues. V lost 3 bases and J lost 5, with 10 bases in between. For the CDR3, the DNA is TGTGCCAGCAGTTATGAGGGGAGGACTGAAGCTTTCTTT. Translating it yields CASSYEGRTEAFF.

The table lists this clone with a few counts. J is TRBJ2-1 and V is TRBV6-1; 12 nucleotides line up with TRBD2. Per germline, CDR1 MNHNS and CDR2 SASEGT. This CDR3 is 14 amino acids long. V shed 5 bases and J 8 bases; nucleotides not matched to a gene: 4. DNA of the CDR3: TGTGCCAGCAGTACGACTAGCGGGAGCTATGAGCAGTTCTTC. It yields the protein CASSTTSGSYEQFF.

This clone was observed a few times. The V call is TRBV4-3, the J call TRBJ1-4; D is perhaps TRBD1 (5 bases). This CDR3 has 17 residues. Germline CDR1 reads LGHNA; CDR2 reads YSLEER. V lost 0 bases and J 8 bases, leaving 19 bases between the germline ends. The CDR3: CASSQDLLSRGLEKLFF. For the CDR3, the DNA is TGCGCCAGCAGCCAAGATTTGCTTAGTCGGGGCCTCGAAAAACTGTTTTTT.